This TCR beta chain was sequenced during a study of OX40 agonist ivuxolimab in advanced cancers. This clone was seen a handful of times. Measured with immunoSEQ multiplex PCR; TCRdb has only the in-frame clones, and not every one. The data contain 80,000 to 100,000 clones, around 85% of them singletons. The receptor's source is an adult with an advanced solid tumor such as melanoma, head and neck, liver or kidney cancer. The sequenced sample was CD4+ or CD8+ T cells sorted from blood, obtained in a trial of the OX40 agonist ivuxolimab.

The CDR3 nucleotides read TGTGCCAGCAGCTACCCCCGGACGGCACCCTACGAGCAGTACTTC. Amino acids: CASSYPRTAPYEQYF. The chain carries TRBV7-2 and TRBJ2-7; D call uncertain. This CDR3 region has 15 residues. Between the trimmed V and J ends, which lost 4 bases and 2 bases, there was a span of 15 bases. The germline V gene encodes CDR1 SGHTA and CDR2 FQGNSA.